This entry lists 15 T cell receptor beta chains sequenced from one sample in a study of blood T cells in healthy people across ages. A second PCR, run for roughly 7 to 12 cycles, used a sample-barcoded 5' primer plus a J-beta primer mix. Via MiXCR, TCRdb re-called the 5' RACE reads, giving one row per CDR3 protein. The data show around 750,000 distinct CDR3 sequences, roughly 50% seen once. The sequenced sample consisted of blood. The receptors shown here come from a man of 80 years or more in good health.

The genes are TRBV20-1 and TRBJ2-4; TRBD2 matches at 8 bases. This CDR3 contains 19 residues. Germline CDR1 is DFQATT and CDR2 is SNEGSKA (reference sequence). V gave up 4 bases and J gave up 1 base; unmatched junction bases: 18. In DNA, the CDR3 is TGCAGTGCTACCCCGGGACTAGGGGCTTACGGCGCTGCCAAAAACATTCAGTACTTC. It encodes CSATPGLGAYGAAKNIQYF.

The rearrangement links TRBV7-9 to TRBJ2-5, with D possibly TRBD1 on 6 matching bases. TRBJ2-7 matches the DNA end more closely, so the J call is doubtful. Germline V gene lookup returns CDR1 SEHNR and CDR2 FQNEAQ (reference sequence). The CDR3 is 16 amino acids. In DNA form, the CDR3 reads TGTGCCAGCAGCTTAGCGGGGGCAGGGCCCCCCTACGAGCAGTACTTC. Translation: CASSLAGAGPPYEQYF.

Concerning this clonotype itself: A much bigger clone sits one base away, suggesting this may be a read error. V usage is TRBV20-1 and J usage is TRBJ2-1; D is possibly TRBD2 (6 bases). The J call may be incorrect, as the DNA end agrees better with TRBJ2-7. The CDR3 length is 13 residues. The germline gives CDR1 DFQATT, CDR2 SNEGSKA (reference sequence). CDR3 bases: TGCAGTGGTGTAGCGGCTTCCTACAATGAGCAGTACTTC. Its translation is CSGVAASYNEQYF.

The CDR3 DNA reads TGTGCCAGCAGCCTAAGGGGCGGGATCACCTACAATGAGCAGTTCTTC. It codes for CASSLRGGITYNEQFF. This sequence joins TRBV7-3 and TRBJ2-1; D is perhaps TRBD2 (6 bases). CDR3 size: 16 residues. CDR1 is SGHTA and CDR2 is FQGTGA in the germline V gene. V lost 5 bases to trimming and J lost 2 bases, with 16 bases between them.

The gene calls are TRBV29-1 and TRBJ2-3; D may be TRBD1 (5 bases). The length of the CDR3 is 13 residues. The germline V gene has CDR1 SQVTM and CDR2 ANQGSEA. V was shortened by 2 bases and J by 0 bases, with 6 bases between the two germline ends. CDR3 sequence reads: CSVEQGSTDTQYF. The DNA for the CDR3 is TGCAGCGTTGAACAGGGTAGCACAGATACGCAGTATTTT.

In this sample, this clonotype turned up a few times. V gene TRBV6-6 combines with J gene TRBJ2-5, with unresolved D. Germline V lookup: CDR1 MNHNY, CDR2 SVGAGI (reference sequence). V lost 4 bases, J lost 11 bases, and 23 bases lay in between. This CDR3 region has 15 residues. The CDR3 spells CASSFSLPALDEQYF. The CDR3, as DNA: TGTGCCAGCAGTTTTTCATTACCTGCCCTGGATGAGCAGTACTTC.

There are a few counts of this clonotype. At one end, the junction sequence differs from germline, possibly due to a read error. The chain carries TRBV7-2 and TRBJ1-1; tentatively, D is TRBD1 (5 bases). Germline V lookup: CDR1 SGHTA, CDR2 FQGNSA. The length of the CDR3 is 13 residues. CDR3 region: CASSLISYREAFF. CDR3 DNA sequence: TGTGCCAGTAGCTTAATATCCTACAGGGAAGCTTTCTTT.

This chain links TRBV7-9 with TRBJ2-7; D unresolved. The CDR3 covers 14 residues. The germline V gene has CDR1 SEHNR and CDR2 FQNEAQ (reference sequence). The ends were cut back, 5 bases at V and 6 bases at J, with 17 bases in the middle. CDR3 DNA sequence: TGTGCCAGCAGCAGGGCCCAGTCTTCCGTCGAGCAGTACTTC. This translates into CASSRAQSSVEQYF.

The chain uses TRBV3-1 and TRBJ1-1; D gene ambiguous. V gave up 4 bases and J gave up 0 bases, with 12 bases separating them. The CDR3 sequence is 15 residues long. CDR1 and CDR2 (germline): LGHDT, YNNKEL (reference sequence). The CDR3 DNA reads as TGTGCCAGCAGCCTGCACAGTTCCATGAACACTGAAGCTTTCTTT. Its translation is CASSLHSSMNTEAFF. Using reference TRBV3-1 and TRBJ1-1 for the parts outside the CDR3, the full variable domain is DTAVSQTPKYLVTQMGNDKSIKCEQNLGHDTMYWYKQDSKKFLKIMFSYNNKELIINETVPNRFSPKSPDKAHLNLHINSLELGDSAVYFCASSLHSSMNTEAFFGQGTRLTVV.

On this clonotype itself: A junction end diverges from the germline sequence, so it may reflect a read error. The chain has TRBV14 and TRBJ2-1; D gene unclear. Per the germline V gene, CDR1 is SGHDN and CDR2 is FVKESK. This CDR3 has 13 amino acids. The CDR3 coding sequence is TGTGCTAGCACAGCATCCTCCTACAATGAGCAGTTCTTC. Amino acid sequence: CASTASSYNEQFF.

J is TRBJ2-7 and V is TRBV5-1; 10 nucleotides agree with TRBD1. V was clipped by 5 bases and J by 0 bases; unmatched bases: 5. Per the germline V gene, CDR1 is SGHRS and CDR2 is YFSETQ. The CDR3 totals 15 residues. CDR3 protein: CASRTGTGVSYEQYF. As DNA, the CDR3 is TGCGCCAGCAGAACCGGGACAGGGGTCTCCTACGAGCAGTACTTC. Combining the CDR3 with reference TRBV5-1 and TRBJ2-7 gives the whole variable domain KAGVTQTPRYLIKTRGQQVTLSCSPISGHRSVSWYQQTPGQGLQFLFEYFSETQRNKGNFPGRFSGRQFSNSRSEMNVSTLELGDSALYLCASRTGTGVSYEQYFGPGTRLTVT.

The chain uses TRBV27 and TRBJ2-7, with TRBD2 matching 11 bases. This CDR3 region has 16 residues. Germline assignment: CDR1 MNHEY and CDR2 SMNVEV (reference sequence). After removal of 6 bases from V and 3 bases from J, the junction contained 10 bases not matched to a gene. The CDR3 spells CASRMTSGKGGYEQYF. CDR3 in DNA: TGTGCCAGCAGGATGACTAGCGGGAAAGGGGGCTACGAGCAGTACTTC.

This clonotype has just a few counts. Written as DNA, the CDR3 is TGTGCCAGCACGCAGGGGGATATTGCCGGCCTTAGCGGATACCAAGAGACCCAGTACTTC. As protein: CASTQGDIAGLSGYQETQYF. This sequence joins TRBV6-7 and TRBJ2-5, with D perhaps matching TRBD1 (7 bases). TRBV6-7 is known as an ORF, though its function is uncertain. Deletions cut 7 bases from V and 0 bases from J, with 30 bases between. The CDR3 extends over 20 amino acids.

The CDR3 region is CSVEGQDYEQYF. CDR3 nucleotides: TGCAGCGTTGAAGGGCAGGACTACGAGCAGTACTTC. The V gene is TRBV29-1, the J gene TRBJ2-4; no reliable D call. TRBJ2-7 matches the DNA end more closely, so the J call is doubtful. The CDR3 runs 12 residues. CDR1 and CDR2 from the germline V gene are SQVTM and ANQGSEA.

The V call is TRBV2, the J call TRBJ2-1; no firm D call. CDR3 length: 12 residues. Germline CDR1 is SNHLY and CDR2 is FYNNEI. Trimming removed 3 bases at V and 7 bases at J, with 7 bases between. The CDR3 reads CASSDGRNEQFF. The CDR3 DNA reads TGTGCCAGCAGTGATGGGCGGAATGAGCAGTTCTTC.